The next 21 T cell receptor beta chains were all read from a single sample in a study of blood T cell repertoires in COVID-19. The repertoire was sequenced with immunoSEQ multiplex PCR; TCRdb's copy has only in-frame clones and lacks some. The sample shows 70,000 to 100,000 clones, approximately 78% of them seen only once. The specimen sequenced was peripheral blood. These receptors came from a man in his forties or fifties with active or convalescent COVID-19.

This chain links TRBV10-3 with TRBJ1-5, with D perhaps TRBD1 (6 bases). There are 16 residues in the CDR3. From germline, CDR1 is ENHRY and CDR2 SYGVKD. With 3 bases removed from V and 0 bases from J, the gap between germline ends came to 12 bases. DNA of the CDR3: TGTGCCATCAGTGAAGGGACAACCTTTAGCAATCAGCCCCAGCATTTT. Translating it yields CAISEGTTFSNQPQHF.

Worth noting for this clone: The junction and the germline gene differ at one end; a read error may be behind it. The chain joins TRBV24-1 to TRBJ2-5; 9 nucleotides agree with TRBD1. In germline, CDR1 is KGHDR, CDR2 SFDVKD. This CDR3 is 14 amino acids long. CDR3 in amino acids: CATSDLGQGETQYF. For the CDR3, the DNA is TGTGCCACCAGCGATTTGGGACAGGGCGAGACCCAGTACTTC.

The chain links TRBV4-3 to TRBJ1-3; D might be TRBD1 (5 bases). The CDR3 totals 15 residues. Trimming cost V 0 bases and J 4 bases, with 10 bases left between them. Germline V gives CDR1 LGHNA, CDR2 YSLEER. CDR3 loop: CASSQDLGVGNTIYF. The CDR3 DNA is TGCGCCAGCAGCCAAGATCTAGGGGTCGGAAACACCATATATTTT.

This clone was counted a single time. This chain joins TRBV7-8 and TRBJ2-1; the match to TRBD2 covers 7 bases. The CDR3 sequence is 15 residues long. After removal of 0 bases from V and 8 bases from J, the junction contained 7 bases not matched to a gene. Per germline, CDR1 SGHVS and CDR2 FQNEAQ. The chain's CDR3 is CASSLAQRGGYEQFF. The CDR3 DNA is TGTGCCAGCAGCTTAGCCCAGCGGGGAGGGTATGAGCAGTTCTTC.

The chain recombines TRBV27 with TRBJ1-1, with D perhaps matching TRBD1 (5 bases). There are 14 residues in the CDR3. V lost 4 bases and J 1 base, leaving 10 bases between the germline ends. CDR1 and CDR2 (germline): MNHEY, SMNVEV (reference sequence). The CDR3 here is CASSSGGWNTEAFF. CDR3 in DNA: TGTGCCAGCAGTTCGGGGGGGTGGAACACTGAAGCTTTCTTT.

The chain uses TRBV28 and TRBJ1-5; possible D gene TRBD1, 5 bases. The ends were cut back, 2 bases at V and 5 bases at J, with 19 bases in the middle. The CDR3 sequence is 17 residues long. Germline CDR1 and CDR2: MDHEN and SYDVKM. The CDR3 protein is CASSLSYRRVGDQPQHF. The CDR3 DNA sequence: TGTGCCAGCAGTTTAAGTTATCGCAGGGTGGGTGATCAGCCCCAGCATTTT.

The chain uses TRBV19 and TRBJ1-5; D is undetermined. V lost 3 bases and J 5 bases, leaving 14 bases between the germline ends. Germline V CDR1 and CDR2: LNHDA, SQIVND (reference sequence). CDR3 length: 15 amino acids. The CDR3 DNA reads TGTGCCAGTAGTATGTCTCGCCTGAGGGATCAGCCCCAGCATTTT. This encodes CASSMSRLRDQPQHF.

V usage is TRBV19 and J usage is TRBJ2-5; perhaps TRBD2 as D (6 bases). The CDR3 is made up of 14 amino acids. Looked up from germline, CDR1 is LNHDA and CDR2 is SQIVND (reference sequence). The V end lost 7 bases, the J end lost 2 bases, and 14 bases lay between the germline ends. The CDR3 spells CASKKGLAQETQYF. The CDR3 DNA reads as TGTGCCAGTAAAAAGGGACTGGCACAAGAGACCCAGTACTTC.

The chain couples TRBV5-8 to TRBJ1-5, with TRBD1 as a possible D gene (6 bases). Germline assignment: CDR1 SGHTS and CDR2 YDEGEE. The CDR3 totals 16 residues. V dropped 4 bases and J dropped 2 bases, with 16 bases sitting between them. The DNA for the CDR3 is TGTGCCAGCAGCGTGAGGGGGACAACGGGCAATCAGCCCCAGCATTTT. It yields the protein CASSVRGTTGNQPQHF.

V and J are TRBV4-3 and TRBJ2-7; 8 nucleotides match TRBD2. CDR3 length equals 17 residues. The V gene end was trimmed by 1 base and the J gene end by 2 bases; junction bases not matched to a gene: 10. Germline assignment: CDR1 LGHNA and CDR2 YSLEER. The DNA of the CDR3 is TGCGCCAGCAGCCAAGGACGATATAGCGGGGATACCTACGAGCAGTACTTC. This sequence encodes CASSQGRYSGDTYEQYF.

Points on this clone: One junction end disagrees with the germline gene, perhaps due to a read error. This chain uses TRBV11-2 with TRBJ2-3, with 10 positions matching TRBD1. The V gene's germline CDR1 is SGHAT and CDR2 FQNNGV. The CDR3 covers 14 residues. CDR3: CASSSTGGTDTQYF. CDR3 in DNA: TGTGCCAGCAGCTCGACAGGGGGCACGGATACGCAGTATTTT.

A single count supports this clone. The V and J genes are TRBV15 and TRBJ1-1; the D gene is possibly TRBD1 (6 bases). Germline V gene sequence: CDR1 LNHNV, CDR2 YYDKDF (reference sequence). V was clipped by 3 bases and J by 0 bases, with 8 bases between them. The CDR3 loop spans 14 amino acids. The CDR3 DNA sequence: TGTGCCACCAGCAGCGCAGGGGTGAACACTGAAGCTTTCTTT. Its protein is CATSSAGVNTEAFF.

V usage is TRBV5-6 and J usage is TRBJ1-4, with no clear D. V lost 2 bases, J lost 4 bases, and 6 bases lay in between. The CDR3 length is 13 residues. CDR1 is SGHDT, CDR2 YYEEEE, per germline. The chain's CDR3 is CASSFQVNEKLFF. The CDR3 nucleotides are TGTGCCAGCAGCTTTCAGGTTAATGAAAAACTGTTTTTT.

V is TRBV4-1 and J is TRBJ2-5; 16 bases map to TRBD2. The CDR3 sequence is 17 residues long. Germline-derived CDR1 and CDR2 are MGHRA and YSYEKL. The junction had 7 bases not matched to a gene; V was cut back by 4 bases and J by 5 bases. CDR3 in amino acids: CASSLRGTSGGVETQYF. The CDR3 coding sequence is TGCGCCAGCAGCCTCCGAGGGACTAGCGGGGGGGTGGAGACCCAGTACTTC.

The rearrangement uses TRBV2 and TRBJ2-1; TRBD1 is a possible D gene (5 bases). This CDR3 region has 15 residues. The germline V and J ends were trimmed by 2 bases and 3 bases, with 11 bases remaining between them. Germline lookup yields CDR1 SNHLY and CDR2 FYNNEI. The CDR3 reads CASSELKGHYNEQFF. In nucleotides, the CDR3 is TGTGCCAGCAGTGAACTGAAAGGACACTACAATGAGCAGTTCTTC.

J is TRBJ1-1 and V is TRBV27; D is possibly TRBD1 (5 bases). V was cut by 5 bases and J by 6 bases, with 25 bases left in between. Germline lookup yields CDR1 MNHEY and CDR2 SMNVEV (reference sequence). CDR3 length: 17 residues. CDR3 DNA: TGTGCCAGCAGTCTGAAACCCTATCAGGGTAGTTCCGCTGAAGCTTTCTTT. Its protein is CASSLKPYQGSSAEAFF.

The chain carries TRBV19 and TRBJ2-1, with 13 bases aligning to TRBD2. The CDR3 length is 18 residues. V gave up 2 bases and J gave up 4 bases; unmatched junction bases: 8. Germline-derived CDR1 and CDR2 are LNHDA and SQIVND (reference sequence). Written as DNA, the CDR3 is TGTGCCAGTAGTATAAGGACTAGCGGGGGCGCCAAGTACAATGAGCAGTTCTTC. Its protein is CASSIRTSGGAKYNEQFF.

The J gene is TRBJ2-7, the V gene TRBV3-1 (or the pseudogene TRBV3-2), with 7 nucleotides matching TRBD1. The CDR3 has 12 amino acids. Germline CDR1 is LGHDT and CDR2 is YNNKEL (reference sequence). V trimming: 5 bases; J trimming: 3 bases; junction bases outside the gene matches: 1. In nucleotides, the CDR3 is TGTGCCAGCAGCAGGACAGGCTACGAGCAGTACTTC. It encodes CASSRTGYEQYF.

V gene TRBV28 combines with J gene TRBJ1-4, with no clear D. V was shortened by 5 bases and J by 5 bases, with 9 bases between the two germline ends. The CDR3 is made up of 13 amino acids. Per germline, CDR1 MDHEN and CDR2 SYDVKM. The CDR3, as DNA: TGTGCCAGCAGTCCCTACGGGAATGAAAAACTGTTTTTT. Translated: CASSPYGNEKLFF.

The V gene is TRBV14, the J gene TRBJ1-1; 8 nucleotides line up with TRBD1. Per germline, CDR1 SGHDN and CDR2 FVKESK. The CDR3 length is 13 residues. Trimming at V came to 5 bases and at J to 4 bases, leaving 3 bases not matched to a gene. The CDR3 region is CASSYRGSTEAFF. In DNA, the CDR3 is TGTGCCAGCAGCTACAGGGGGAGCACTGAAGCTTTCTTT.

V and J are TRBV7-9 and TRBJ2-5, with D hard to call. With 7 bases removed from V and 5 bases from J, the gap between germline ends came to 8 bases. The germline gives CDR1 SEHNR, CDR2 FQNEAQ (reference sequence). This CDR3 spans 11 amino acids. The CDR3 DNA sequence: TGTGCCAGCACCCAGTCGGAGACCCAGTACTTC. Its translation is CASTQSETQYF. Full variable domain (remainder filled in from reference TRBV7-9 and TRBJ2-5): DTGVSQNPRHKITKRGQNVTFRCDPISEHNRLYWYRQTLGQGPEFLTYFQNEAQLEKSRLLSDRFSAERPKGSFSTLEIQRTEQGDSAMYLCASTQSETQYFGPGTRLLVL.